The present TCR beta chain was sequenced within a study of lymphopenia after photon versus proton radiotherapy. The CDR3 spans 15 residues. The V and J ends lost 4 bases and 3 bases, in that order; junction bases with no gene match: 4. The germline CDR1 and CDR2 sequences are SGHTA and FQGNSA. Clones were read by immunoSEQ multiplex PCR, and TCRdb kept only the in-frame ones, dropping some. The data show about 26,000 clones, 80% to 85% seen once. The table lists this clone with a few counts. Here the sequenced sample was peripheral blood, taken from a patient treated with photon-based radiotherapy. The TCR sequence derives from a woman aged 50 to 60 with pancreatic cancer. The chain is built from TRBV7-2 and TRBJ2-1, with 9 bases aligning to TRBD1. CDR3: CASSWAGQGYNEQFF. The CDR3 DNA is TGTGCCAGCAGCTGGGCGGGACAGGGCTACAATGAGCAGTTCTTC. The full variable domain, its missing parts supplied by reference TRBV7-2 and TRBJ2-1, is GAGVSQSPSNKVTEKGKDVELRCDPISGHTALYWYRQSLGQGLEFLIYFQGNSAPDKSGLPSDRFSAERTGGSVSTLTIQRTQQEDSAVYLCASSWAGQGYNEQFFGPGTRLTVL.